This T cell receptor beta chain was identified in a study of blood T cell repertoires in COVID-19. Background on the study: Samples of COVID-19 (acute and convalescent) were obtained from the United States, Italy and Spain.

Sequencing was performed with immunoSEQ multiplex PCR; in TCRdb, only in-frame clones are kept and a portion is missing. The sample has some 270,000 clones, around 88% seen once. The germline V and J ends were trimmed by 5 bases and 7 bases, with 14 bases remaining between them. The CDR3 loop spans 13 amino acids. Specimen: peripheral blood. This rearrangement joins TRBV12-3 or TRBV12-4 to TRBJ2-5; possibly TRBD2 for D (5 bases). The TCR was taken from an elderly woman with COVID-19, enrolled during active disease. CDR3 nucleotide sequence: TGTGCCAGCAGTCCACGGGATTACGGGACCCAGTACTTC. It codes for CASSPRDYGTQYF.